Presented here are 7 T cell receptor beta chains from one specimen sequenced in a study of T cells in Graves' hyperthyroidism and ophthalmopathy. Researchers amplified the TCR beta CDR3 regions from RNA transcripts. The study used the HTBI primer set for a first-round RT-PCR of the TCR CDR3. From the multiplex PCR reads, TCRdb called clonotypes with MiXCR, one entry per CDR3 protein. Among some 300,000 distinct CDR3 sequences listed, around 20% were seen once. The specimen was blood. The receptors shown here come from a man aged 50 or older with Graves' ophthalmopathy.

The rearrangement uses TRBV7-3 and TRBJ2-5, with D uncertain. V shed 5 bases and J shed 5 bases, with 9 bases lying between them. CDR3 length: 12 amino acids. Germline V gives CDR1 SGHTA, CDR2 FQGTGA. The CDR3 DNA reads as TGTGCCAGCAGCAACGTGGGGGAGACCCAGTACTTC. It translates to CASSNVGETQYF. Drawing the rest from reference TRBV7-3 and TRBJ2-5, the complete variable domain is GAGVSQTPSNKVTEKGKYVELRCDPISGHTALYWYRQSLGQGPEFLIYFQGTGAADDSGLPNDRFFAVRPEGSVSTLKIQRTERGDSAVYLCASSNVGETQYFGPGTRLLVL.

This clonotype appeared a few times. This chain links TRBV27 with TRBJ1-2, with 9 bases that match TRBD1. V lost 3 bases and J lost 7; bases outside the gene matches: 12. Germline CDR1 and CDR2: MNHEY and SMNVEV (reference sequence). The CDR3 length is 16 residues. For the CDR3, the DNA is TGTGCCAGCAGTTTTAGCTCACGGGGACAGGGAGCTGGCTACACCTTC. Protein product: CASSFSSRGQGAGYTF.

This sequence joins TRBV15 and TRBJ2-7; 8 bases are a match to TRBD2. The length of the CDR3 is 16 residues. Germline V gives CDR1 LNHNV, CDR2 YYDKDF (reference sequence). The V segment lost 1 base and the J segment 3 bases; nucleotides outside the gene matches: 8. The CDR3 DNA follows: TGTGCCACCAGCAGAGTAGGGAGCGGGAGTATCTACGAGCAGTACTTC. Translating gives CATSRVGSGSIYEQYF.

The rearrangement joins TRBV20-1 to TRBJ2-1; 9 bases map to TRBD2. The CDR3 runs 16 residues. In germline, CDR1 is DFQATT, CDR2 SNEGSKA (reference sequence). V was clipped by 4 bases and J by 5 bases; unmatched bases: 12. This CDR3 is CSATDFAGGTHNEQFF. CDR3 nucleotides: TGCAGTGCTACCGACTTCGCGGGGGGGACCCACAATGAGCAGTTCTTC.

Ten or more counts support this clonotype. The rearrangement uses TRBV7-8 and TRBJ2-1; 11 bases fit TRBD2. The CDR3 spans 20 residues. The germline V gene has CDR1 SGHVS and CDR2 FQNEAQ. V gave up 1 base and J gave up 0 bases; unmatched junction bases: 11. The CDR3 nucleotides read TGTGCCAGCAGCTTAGGGACTAGCGGGCATAAAACGAGCTCCTACAATGAGCAGTTCTTC. Translated, it gives CASSLGTSGHKTSSYNEQFF.

The V and J genes are TRBV30 and TRBJ1-5, with no clear D. CDR1 is GTSNPN and CDR2 is SVGIG in the germline V gene (reference sequence). The CDR3 is 12 amino acids. V dropped 3 bases and J dropped 4 bases, with 7 bases sitting between them. The DNA for the CDR3 is TGTGCCTGGAGCGAAGGTAATCAGCCCCAGCATTTT. Translation: CAWSEGNQPQHF.

This clonotype was counted at least ten times. The chain links TRBV7-9 to TRBJ2-1; TRBD2 agrees at 7 bases. The V segment lost 4 bases and the J segment 8 bases; nucleotides outside the gene matches: 5. The germline gives CDR1 SEHNR, CDR2 FQNEAQ (reference sequence). The CDR3 is 13 residues long. The CDR3: CASSYPGGDEQFF. As DNA, the CDR3 is TGTGCCAGCAGCTACCCTGGGGGGGATGAGCAGTTCTTC.